A single sample is the source of the 20 T cell receptor beta chains below, sequenced in a study of T cell responses to AZD1222 COVID-19 vaccine (dated by TCRdb to about 2021). The library was prepared using the immunoSEQ multiplex PCR assay. Imported from immuneACCESS, the table was reduced by TCRdb to in-frame sequences with V and J called. These copies leave out some clones; in studies compared against another copy, an unresolved V gene accounts for under half, and the cause of the remainder is not known. This sample comprises 120,000 or so clones, around 92% of them detected only once. Of the sample, approximately 8% falls within the top ten clones. The intended sense of this specimen's time point label: about 28 days (+/-7) after the second vaccine dose. The material was peripheral blood, obtained 28 days after the second AZD1222 dose. The receptors originated from an adult who received the AZD1222 COVID-19 vaccine.

J is TRBJ2-7 and V is TRBV19; D is unresolved. CDR1 LNHDA and CDR2 SQIVND come from the germline V gene (reference sequence). The CDR3 runs 12 residues. The V and J ends lost 10 bases and 4 bases respectively, with 14 bases between them. CDR3 amino acids: CATSEGDYEQYF. Here the CDR3 DNA reads TGTGCCACTTCTGAAGGAGATTACGAGCAGTACTTC.

Only one count was recorded for this clone. The genes are TRBV2 and TRBJ2-3, with D hard to call. Trimming removed 3 bases at V and 7 bases at J, with 8 bases between. Germline V lookup: CDR1 SNHLY, CDR2 FYNNEI. This CDR3 spans 12 amino acids. This CDR3 reads CASSEGKNTQYF. The CDR3 bases are TGTGCCAGCAGTGAGGGCAAGAATACGCAGTATTTT.

The chain has TRBV27 and TRBJ1-1, with 9 positions matching TRBD1. Looked up from germline, CDR1 is MNHEY and CDR2 is SMNVEV (reference sequence). This CDR3 spans 15 amino acids. V gave up 6 bases and J gave up 5 bases; unmatched junction bases: 10. This CDR3 is CASRDLTGGGTEAFF. In DNA form, the CDR3 reads TGTGCCAGCAGAGACCTGACAGGGGGAGGAACTGAAGCTTTCTTT.

The gene calls are TRBV24-1 and TRBJ1-2; tentative D call: TRBD1 (5 bases). Germline V CDR1 and CDR2: KGHDR, SFDVKD. The CDR3 has 16 residues. Trimming pared 5 bases from V and 4 bases from J, leaving 19 bases between. CDR3 loop: CATSVPRDEFGYGYTF. Written as DNA, the CDR3 is TGTGCCACCAGTGTTCCAAGGGACGAATTTGGCTATGGCTACACCTTC.

This chain joins TRBV15 and TRBJ2-3; D may be TRBD1 (6 bases). V lost 0 bases to trimming and J lost 3 bases, with 13 bases between them. CDR1 and CDR2 (germline): LNHNV, YYDKDF (reference sequence). CDR3 size: 16 residues. As DNA, the CDR3 is TGTGCCACCAGCAGAGATCTCCGACAGGCGACAGATACGCAGTATTTT. This gives the protein CATSRDLRQATDTQYF.

The rearrangement uses TRBV18 and TRBJ2-1, with TRBD1 matching over 7 bases. Germline V gene sequence: CDR1 KGHSH, CDR2 LQKENI. The CDR3 is 17 residues long. Trimming at V came to 2 bases and at J to 4 bases, leaving 11 bases not matched to a gene. CDR3 loop: CASSPLRGLTEYNEQFF. The CDR3 DNA follows: TGTGCCAGCTCACCATTGAGGGGGCTTACTGAATACAATGAGCAGTTCTTC. The full variable domain, in which reference TRBV18 and TRBJ2-1 provide the parts outside the CDR3, is NAGVMQNPRHLVRRRGQEARLRCSPMKGHSHVYWYRQLPEEGLKFMVYLQKENIIDESGMPKERFSAEFPKEGPSILRIQQVVRGDSAAYFCASSPLRGLTEYNEQFFGPGTRLTVL.

The V call is TRBV28, the J call TRBJ1-3; D remains ambiguous. The CDR3 sequence is 17 residues long. The ends were cut back, 2 bases at V and 0 bases at J, with 14 bases in the middle. From germline, CDR1 is MDHEN and CDR2 SYDVKM. This CDR3 reads CASSLVVAVSSGNTIYF. The CDR3 DNA follows: TGTGCCAGCAGTTTAGTGGTAGCAGTGAGCTCTGGAAACACCATATATTTT. Full variable domain (remainder filled in from reference TRBV28 and TRBJ1-3): DVKVTQSSRYLVKRTGEKVFLECVQDMDHENMFWYRQDPGLGLRLIYFSYDVKMKEKGDIPEGYSVSREKKERFSLILESASTNQTSMYLCASSLVVAVSSGNTIYFGEGSWLTVV.

This rearrangement joins TRBV3-1 (or the pseudogene TRBV3-2) to TRBJ1-2; maybe TRBD1 (5 bases). There are 16 residues in the CDR3. CDR1 is LGHDT and CDR2 is YNNKEL in the germline V gene (reference sequence). The germline V and J ends were trimmed by 0 bases and 2 bases, with 13 bases remaining between them. The CDR3 loop reads CASSQDGAGSNYGYTF. As DNA, the CDR3 is TGTGCCAGCAGCCAAGATGGGGCAGGGTCGAACTATGGCTACACCTTC.

J is TRBJ1-6 and V is TRBV7-8; D is ambiguous. The CDR3 is 16 residues long. Germline values: CDR1 SGHVS, CDR2 FQNEAQ. Trimming pared 2 bases from V and 10 bases from J, leaving 18 bases between. The CDR3 nucleotides are TGTGCCAGCAGCTTACGGGCAGAATCGCTGGGGTCACCCCTCCACTTT. This translates into CASSLRAESLGSPLHF.

The genes are TRBV20-1 and TRBJ2-2; TRBD2 aligns across 11 bases. The CDR3 is made up of 17 amino acids. The germline V gene has CDR1 DFQATT and CDR2 SNEGSKA (reference sequence). V lost 3 bases and J lost 5; bases outside the gene matches: 11. In nucleotides, the CDR3 is TGCAGTGCTAGTGAAGGGGAGGGACTAGCGGATACCGGGGAGCTGTTTTTT. Its protein product is CSASEGEGLADTGELFF.

The V and J genes are TRBV10-1 and TRBJ2-3; possible D gene TRBD1, 5 bases. The CDR3 is 16 residues long. V lost 6 bases, J lost 0 bases, and 16 bases lay in between. The germline V gene has CDR1 WNHNN and CDR2 SYGVQD (reference sequence). The CDR3 reads CASRPSQGYSTDTQYF. For the CDR3, the DNA is TGCGCCAGCAGACCGTCTCAGGGTTATAGCACAGATACGCAGTATTTT.

The rearrangement uses TRBV28 and TRBJ1-2; D is uncertain. V lost 1 base and J 2 bases, leaving 8 bases between the germline ends. Germline assignment: CDR1 MDHEN and CDR2 SYDVKM. This CDR3 has 14 residues. CDR3 DNA sequence: TGTGCCAGCAGTTTATACCAGGAGAACTATGGCTACACCTTC. This gives the protein CASSLYQENYGYTF.

The chain employs TRBV6-7 and TRBJ2-5; tentative D call: TRBD2 (5 bases). TRBV6-7 falls under the ORF class, with uncertain function. V was clipped by 5 bases and J by 1 base, with 11 bases between them. CDR3 length: 14 residues. The CDR3 coding sequence is TGTGCCAGCAGTGGGCGAGGGAGCCAAGAGACCCAGTACTTC. It codes for CASSGRGSQETQYF.

The V call is TRBV7-2, the J call TRBJ2-1; D gene ambiguous. The V gene's germline CDR1 is SGHTA and CDR2 FQGNSA. CDR3 size: 14 residues. With 1 base removed from V and 4 bases from J, the gap between germline ends came to 8 bases. This CDR3 is CASSLETLYNEQFF. CDR3 DNA: TGTGCCAGCAGCTTAGAAACATTATACAATGAGCAGTTCTTC.

About this clone itself: Other DNA sequences of this sample code for an identical CDR3. J is TRBJ1-1 and V is TRBV3-1 (or the pseudogene TRBV3-2), with TRBD1 matching 7 bases. This CDR3 has 14 amino acids. J gave up 4 bases and V 2 bases, and 4 bases lay outside the gene matches. The germline V gene has CDR1 LGHDT and CDR2 YNNKEL (reference sequence). The CDR3 is CASSQKGAGTEAFF. The CDR3 DNA follows: TGTGCCAGCAGCCAAAAGGGGGCGGGCACTGAAGCTTTCTTT.

V gene TRBV6-1 combines with J gene TRBJ2-7, with 9 nucleotides matching TRBD2. The germline gives CDR1 MNHNS, CDR2 SASEGT. J was trimmed by 0 bases and V by 4 bases; bases with no gene match: 13. The CDR3 contains 18 residues. CDR3: CASSAPPGLASSSYEQYF. The CDR3 DNA follows: TGTGCCAGCAGTGCCCCCCCGGGACTAGCATCAAGCTCCTACGAGCAGTACTTC.

The rearrangement links TRBV7-2 to TRBJ2-5; D remains unclear. Germline-derived CDR1 and CDR2 are SGHTA and FQGNSA. The CDR3 extends over 14 amino acids. V lost 3 bases, J lost 3 bases, and 11 bases lay in between. The CDR3 is CASSFNNGKETQYF. CDR3 DNA: TGTGCCAGCAGCTTCAATAACGGAAAAGAGACCCAGTACTTC.

This chain links TRBV5-1 with TRBJ1-6; 9 bases line up with TRBD1. Trimming cost V 2 bases and J 8 bases; bases outside gene matches: 2. The CDR3 runs 14 residues. Germline V gene data show CDR1 as SGHRS and CDR2 as YFSETQ. The CDR3 loop is CASSLQGADSPLHF. CDR3 bases: TGCGCCAGCAGCTTACAGGGGGCGGATTCACCCCTCCACTTT. Full variable domain (remainder filled in from reference TRBV5-1 and TRBJ1-6): KAGVTQTPRYLIKTRGQQVTLSCSPISGHRSVSWYQQTPGQGLQFLFEYFSETQRNKGNFPGRFSGRQFSNSRSEMNVSTLELGDSALYLCASSLQGADSPLHFGNGTRLTVT.

This clone appeared a single time. V is TRBV27 and J is TRBJ2-7; D gene ambiguous. Germline V lookup: CDR1 MNHEY, CDR2 SMNVEV (reference sequence). The V gene lost 2 bases and the J gene lost 3 bases, with 14 bases spanning the gap. The CDR3 length is 15 residues. CDR3 bases: TGTGCCAGCAGTTTAACCGCCAACGGGTACTACGAGCAGTACTTC. This translates into CASSLTANGYYEQYF.

This rearrangement joins TRBV5-4 to TRBJ2-1; D might be TRBD2 (5 bases). Germline V gene sequence: CDR1 SGHNT, CDR2 YYREEE (reference sequence). The CDR3 has 12 residues. Trimming cost V 3 bases and J 8 bases, with 9 bases left between them. In DNA, the CDR3 is TGTGCCAGCAGCTCCTATAGCGATGAGCAGTTCTTC. Amino acid sequence: CASSSYSDEQFF.